This T cell receptor beta chain was found in a study of beta chain features in type 1 diabetes. This clone has more than one count but fewer than ten. Its antigen is as yet unknown. Study-level points and caveats: Type 1 diabetes patients had TCRB CDR3s that were shorter (moderately but significantly so) in all four CD4+ subsets.

The entirety of the isolated RNA underwent reverse transcription, so expressed TCRB transcripts were sequenced. TCRdb keeps only in-frame clones here, not all; method: immunoSEQ multiplex PCR. This repertoire shows 810,000 or so clones, around a sixth found once; its top ten account for around 0.02%. The V end was cut by 4 bases, the J end by 3 bases, with 11 bases between. The CDR3 extends over 13 amino acids. In germline, CDR1 is SGHRS, CDR2 YFSETQ. The source is a woman between 18 and 29 years old in good health. Material for sequencing was naive CD4+ T cells from blood. This sequence joins TRBV5-1 and TRBJ2-7; D is undetermined. CDR3 in DNA: TGCGCCAGCAGCCCGACTGGGGACTACGAGCAGTACTTC. Protein: CASSPTGDYEQYF.